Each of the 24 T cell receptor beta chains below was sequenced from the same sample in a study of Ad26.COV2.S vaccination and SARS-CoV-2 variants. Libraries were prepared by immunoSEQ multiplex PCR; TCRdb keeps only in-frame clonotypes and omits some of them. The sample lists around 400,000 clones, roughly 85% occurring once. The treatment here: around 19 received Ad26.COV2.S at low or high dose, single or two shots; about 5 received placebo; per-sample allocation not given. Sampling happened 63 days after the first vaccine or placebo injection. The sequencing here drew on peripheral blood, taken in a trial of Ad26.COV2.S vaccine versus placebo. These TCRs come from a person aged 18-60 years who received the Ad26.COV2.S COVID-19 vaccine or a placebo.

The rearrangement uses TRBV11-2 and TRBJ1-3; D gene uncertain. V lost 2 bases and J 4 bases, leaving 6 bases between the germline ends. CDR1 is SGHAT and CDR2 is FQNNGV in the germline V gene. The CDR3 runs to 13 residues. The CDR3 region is CASSLSSGNTIYF. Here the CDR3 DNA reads TGTGCCAGCAGCTTATCCTCAGGAAACACCATATATTTT. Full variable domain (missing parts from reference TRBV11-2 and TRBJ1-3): EAGVAQSPRYKIIEKRQSVAFWCNPISGHATLYWYQQILGQGPKLLIQFQNNGVVDDSQLPKDRFSAERLKGVDSTLKIQPAKLEDSAVYLCASSLSSGNTIYFGEGSWLTVV.

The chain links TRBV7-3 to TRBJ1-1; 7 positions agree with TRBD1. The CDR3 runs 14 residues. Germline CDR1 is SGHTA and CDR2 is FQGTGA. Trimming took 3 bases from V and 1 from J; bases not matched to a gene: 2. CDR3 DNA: TGTGCCAGCAGCTTCAGACAGGGGAACACTGAAGCTTTCTTT. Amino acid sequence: CASSFRQGNTEAFF.

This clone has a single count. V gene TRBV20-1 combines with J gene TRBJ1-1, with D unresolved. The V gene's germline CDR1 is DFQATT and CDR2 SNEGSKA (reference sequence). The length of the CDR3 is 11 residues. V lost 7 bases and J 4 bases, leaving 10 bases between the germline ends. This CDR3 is CSVFILTEAFF. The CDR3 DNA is TGCAGTGTTTTTATTCTCACTGAAGCTTTCTTT.

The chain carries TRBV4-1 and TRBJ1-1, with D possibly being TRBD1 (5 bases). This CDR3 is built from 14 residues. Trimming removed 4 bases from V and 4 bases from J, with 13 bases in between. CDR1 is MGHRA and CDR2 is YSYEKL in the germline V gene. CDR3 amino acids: CASSPHQGTTEAFF. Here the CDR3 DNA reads TGCGCCAGCAGCCCGCACCAGGGAACCACTGAAGCTTTCTTT.

The CDR3 spells CASSSLGANTEAFF. The CDR3 DNA sequence: TGTGCCAGCAGCTCACTGGGTGCGAACACTGAAGCTTTCTTT. The chain combines TRBV28 with TRBJ1-1; D ambiguous. CDR3 length equals 14 residues. Germline assignment: CDR1 MDHEN and CDR2 SYDVKM. Between the trimmed V and J ends, which lost 6 bases and 1 base, there was a span of 12 bases.

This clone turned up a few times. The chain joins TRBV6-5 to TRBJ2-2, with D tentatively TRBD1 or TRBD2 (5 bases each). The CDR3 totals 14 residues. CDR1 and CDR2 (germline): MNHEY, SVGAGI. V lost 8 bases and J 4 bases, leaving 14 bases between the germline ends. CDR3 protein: CASGEGLGTGELFF. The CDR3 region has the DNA TGTGCCAGCGGCGAGGGGCTTGGCACCGGGGAGCTGTTTTTT.

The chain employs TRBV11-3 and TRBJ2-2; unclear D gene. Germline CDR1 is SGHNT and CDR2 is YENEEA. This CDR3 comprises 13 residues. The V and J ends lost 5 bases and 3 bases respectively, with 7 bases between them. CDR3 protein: CASSAKDTGELFF. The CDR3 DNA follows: TGTGCCAGCAGCGCGAAAGACACCGGGGAGCTGTTTTTT.

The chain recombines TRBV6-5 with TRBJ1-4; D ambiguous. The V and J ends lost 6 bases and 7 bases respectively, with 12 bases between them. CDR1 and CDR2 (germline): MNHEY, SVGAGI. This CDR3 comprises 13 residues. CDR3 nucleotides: TGTGCCAGCAGCTTCCGGACCTTTGAAAAACTGTTTTTT. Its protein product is CASSFRTFEKLFF.

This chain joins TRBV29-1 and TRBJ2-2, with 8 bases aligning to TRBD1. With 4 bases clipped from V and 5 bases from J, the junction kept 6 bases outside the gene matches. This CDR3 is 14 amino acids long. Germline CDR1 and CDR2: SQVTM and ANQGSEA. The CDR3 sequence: CSVGQGARTGELFF. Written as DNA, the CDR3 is TGCAGCGTTGGTCAGGGGGCGCGTACCGGGGAGCTGTTTTTT.

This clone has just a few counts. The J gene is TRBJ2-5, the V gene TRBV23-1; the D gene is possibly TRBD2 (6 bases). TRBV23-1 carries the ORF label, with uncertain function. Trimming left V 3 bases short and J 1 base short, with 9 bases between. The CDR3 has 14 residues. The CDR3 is CASSQTRVQETQYF. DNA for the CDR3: TGCGCCAGCAGTCAGACTAGGGTCCAAGAGACCCAGTACTTC.

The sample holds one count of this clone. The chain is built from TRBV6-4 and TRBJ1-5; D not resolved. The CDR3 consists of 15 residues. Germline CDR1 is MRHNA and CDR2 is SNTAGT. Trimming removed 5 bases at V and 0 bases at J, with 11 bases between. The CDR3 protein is CASSPSSYSNQPQHF. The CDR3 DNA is TGTGCCAGCAGTCCCTCGTCCTATAGCAATCAGCCCCAGCATTTT.

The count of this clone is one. As DNA, the CDR3 is TGTGCCAGCACCAGGGGTGGGGATAACTACAATGAGCAGTTCTTC. Protein product: CASTRGGDNYNEQFF. The genes are TRBV9 and TRBJ2-1; tentatively, D is TRBD1 (6 bases). Per the germline V gene, CDR1 is SGDLS and CDR2 is YYNGEE. The CDR3 extends over 15 amino acids. The ends were cut back, 6 bases at V and 3 bases at J, with 16 bases in the middle.

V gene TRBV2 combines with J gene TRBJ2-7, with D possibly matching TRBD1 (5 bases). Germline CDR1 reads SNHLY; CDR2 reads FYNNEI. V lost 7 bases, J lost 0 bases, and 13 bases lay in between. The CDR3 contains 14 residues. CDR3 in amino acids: CASTSQGVSYEQYF. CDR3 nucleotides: TGTGCCAGCACTTCCCAAGGGGTCTCCTACGAGCAGTACTTC.

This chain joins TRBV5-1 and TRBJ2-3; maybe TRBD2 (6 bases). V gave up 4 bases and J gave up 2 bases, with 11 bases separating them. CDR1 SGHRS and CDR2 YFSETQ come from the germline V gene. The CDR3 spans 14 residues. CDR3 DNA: TGCGCCAGCAGCCCGGGACTTATCACAGATACGCAGTATTTT. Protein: CASSPGLITDTQYF.

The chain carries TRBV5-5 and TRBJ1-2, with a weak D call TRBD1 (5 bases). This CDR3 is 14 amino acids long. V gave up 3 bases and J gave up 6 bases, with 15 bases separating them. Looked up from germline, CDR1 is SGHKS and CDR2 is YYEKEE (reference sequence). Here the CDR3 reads CASSSRGPNHGYTF. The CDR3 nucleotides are TGTGCCAGCAGCTCCCGGGGCCCAAACCATGGCTACACCTTC. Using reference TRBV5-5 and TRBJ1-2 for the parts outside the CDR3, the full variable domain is DAGVTQSPTHLIKTRGQQVTLRCSPISGHKSVSWYQQVLGQGPQFIFQYYEKEERGRGNFPDRFSARQFPNYSSELNVNALLLGDSALYLCASSSRGPNHGYTFGSGTRLTVV.

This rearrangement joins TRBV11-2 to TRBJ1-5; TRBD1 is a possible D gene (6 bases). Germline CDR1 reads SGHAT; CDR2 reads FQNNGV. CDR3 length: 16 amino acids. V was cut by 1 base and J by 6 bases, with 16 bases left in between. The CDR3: CASSLVRGARGQPQHF. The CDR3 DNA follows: TGTGCCAGCAGCTTAGTTCGGGGGGCGAGGGGTCAGCCCCAGCATTTT.

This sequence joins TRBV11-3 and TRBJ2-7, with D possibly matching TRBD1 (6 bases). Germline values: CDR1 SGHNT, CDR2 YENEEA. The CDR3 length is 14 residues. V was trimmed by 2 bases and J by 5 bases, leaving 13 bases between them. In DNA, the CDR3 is TGTGCCAGCAGCTTACTGGGCAGGGGAGACGAGCAGTACTTC. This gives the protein CASSLLGRGDEQYF.

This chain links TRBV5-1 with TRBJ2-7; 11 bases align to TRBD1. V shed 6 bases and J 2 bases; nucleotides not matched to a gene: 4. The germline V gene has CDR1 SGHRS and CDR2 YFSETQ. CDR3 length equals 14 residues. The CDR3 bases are TGCGCCAGCAAACCGGGACAGGGGGCCTACGAGCAGTACTTC. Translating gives CASKPGQGAYEQYF.

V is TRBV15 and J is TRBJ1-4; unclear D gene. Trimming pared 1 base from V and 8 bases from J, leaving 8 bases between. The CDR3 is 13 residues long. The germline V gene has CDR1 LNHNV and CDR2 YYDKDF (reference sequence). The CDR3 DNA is TGTGCCACCAGCAGAGCTCGGATAGAAAAACTGTTTTTT. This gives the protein CATSRARIEKLFF. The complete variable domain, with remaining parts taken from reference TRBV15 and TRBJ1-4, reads DAMVIQNPRYQVTQFGKPVTLSCSQTLNHNVMYWYQQKSSQAPKLLFHYYDKDFNNEADTPDNFQSRRPNTSFCFLDIRSPGLGDTAMYLCATSRARIEKLFFGSGTQLSVL.

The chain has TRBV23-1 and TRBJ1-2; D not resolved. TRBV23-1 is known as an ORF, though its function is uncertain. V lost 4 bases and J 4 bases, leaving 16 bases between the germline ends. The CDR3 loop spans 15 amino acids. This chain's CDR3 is CASSLRRDTCYGYTF. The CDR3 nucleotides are TGCGCCAGCAGTCTCCGCCGAGACACCTGCTATGGCTACACCTTC.

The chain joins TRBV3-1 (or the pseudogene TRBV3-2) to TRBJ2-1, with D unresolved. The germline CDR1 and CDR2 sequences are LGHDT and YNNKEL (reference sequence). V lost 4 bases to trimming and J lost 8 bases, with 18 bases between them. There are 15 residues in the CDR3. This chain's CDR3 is CASSPFWVLHHEQFF. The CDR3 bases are TGTGCCAGCAGCCCCTTTTGGGTCCTTCATCATGAGCAGTTCTTC.

The CDR3 spells CASSVGRGPGSQHF. CDR3 in DNA: TGTGCCAGCAGCGTAGGGAGAGGGCCTGGTTCCCAGCATTTT. The genes are TRBV9 and TRBJ1-5; D is undetermined. This CDR3 comprises 14 residues. Germline V CDR1 and CDR2: SGDLS, YYNGEE. Trimming cost V 0 bases and J 11 bases, with 15 bases left between them.

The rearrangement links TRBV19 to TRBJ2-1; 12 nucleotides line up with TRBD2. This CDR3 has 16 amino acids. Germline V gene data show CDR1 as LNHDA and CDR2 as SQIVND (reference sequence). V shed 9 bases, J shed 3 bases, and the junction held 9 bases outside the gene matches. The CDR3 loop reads CASKLAGGLVYNEQFF. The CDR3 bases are TGTGCCAGCAAACTAGCGGGAGGCCTCGTCTACAATGAGCAGTTCTTC.

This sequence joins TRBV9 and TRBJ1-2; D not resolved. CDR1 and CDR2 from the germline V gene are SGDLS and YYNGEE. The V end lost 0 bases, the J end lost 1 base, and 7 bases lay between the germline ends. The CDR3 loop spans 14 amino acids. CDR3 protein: CASSVAGFNYGYTF. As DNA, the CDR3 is TGTGCCAGCAGCGTAGCGGGGTTTAACTATGGCTACACCTTC.